This T cell receptor (beta chain) was retrieved from a study of blood T cell repertoires in COVID-19. Only in-frame clones appear in the TCRdb table, and some are missing; sequencing was by immunoSEQ multiplex PCR. The sample has 200,000 to 300,000 clones; around 86% are singletons. Per germline, CDR1 LGHDT and CDR2 YNNKEL (reference sequence). This CDR3 has 18 residues. The J segment lost 4 bases and the V segment lost 0 bases, leaving 11 bases of the junction unmatched. This chain joins TRBV3-1 (or the pseudogene TRBV3-2) and TRBJ2-1, with 8 bases fitting TRBD2. Sequencing used peripheral blood. This receptor was taken from a man aged 40-49 years who had recovered from COVID-19. The CDR3 nucleotides are TGTGCCAGCAGCCAAGATCGGTGGGCGGGAGGTTCGTACAATGAGCAGTTCTTC. Translation: CASSQDRWAGGSYNEQFF.